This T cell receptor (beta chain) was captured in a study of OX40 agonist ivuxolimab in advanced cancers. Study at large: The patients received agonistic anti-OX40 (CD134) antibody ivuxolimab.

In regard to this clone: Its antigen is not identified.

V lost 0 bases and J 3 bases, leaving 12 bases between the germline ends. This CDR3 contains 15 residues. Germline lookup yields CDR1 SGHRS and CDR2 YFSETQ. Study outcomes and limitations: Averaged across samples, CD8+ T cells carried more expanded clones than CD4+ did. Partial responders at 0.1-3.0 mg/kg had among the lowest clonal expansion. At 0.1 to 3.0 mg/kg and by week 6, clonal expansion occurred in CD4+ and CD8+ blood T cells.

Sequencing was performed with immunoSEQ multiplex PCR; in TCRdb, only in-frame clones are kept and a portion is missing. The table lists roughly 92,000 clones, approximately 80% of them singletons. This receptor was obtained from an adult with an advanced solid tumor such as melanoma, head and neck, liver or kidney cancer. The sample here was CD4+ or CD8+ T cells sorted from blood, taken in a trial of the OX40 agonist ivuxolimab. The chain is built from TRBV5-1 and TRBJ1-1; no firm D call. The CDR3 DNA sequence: TGCGCCAGCAGCTTGGCGGGGTTGGGCGACACTGAAGCTTTCTTT. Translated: CASSLAGLGDTEAFF.